The clone carrying this TCR beta chain was detected a few times. Its specificity is not known. These data come from a study of T cells after yellow fever vaccination. Overall study: Low-cell-number fractions were prepared with SMART-Seq v4 Ultra Low Input.

It was through 5'RACE template switching that TCR cDNA was made, with a universal primer site and UMIs added. TCRdb re-called the 5' RACE reads through MiXCR, storing one row per CDR3 protein. In the table there are approximately 300,000 distinct CDR3 sequences, more than 8.5% of which are singletons. General observations from the study: Boosting was followed by the reappearance of most primary-vaccination clones (under 97% CD4, under 90% CD8).

The CDR3 is made up of 11 amino acids. V was cut by 3 bases and J by 4 bases, with 6 bases left in between. Germline V gene data show CDR1 as DFQATT and CDR2 as SNEGSKA (reference sequence). The input for sequencing was PBMCs, taken on the day of the first yellow fever vaccination. The TCR was taken from a man aged 18 to 30 who received the YFV17D yellow fever vaccine. V and J are TRBV20-1 and TRBJ1-1; D is unresolved. CDR3 region: CSARSGTEAFF. Here the CDR3 DNA reads TGCAGTGCTAGGTCGGGCACTGAAGCTTTCTTT.